This T cell receptor beta chain was recovered during a study of blood T cell repertoires in COVID-19. V was pared by 3 bases and J by 2 bases, with 3 bases of the junction left unmatched. Germline CDR1 and CDR2: SGHTA and FQGTGA. The CDR3 has 14 residues. This clone was counted once. Sequencing used immunoSEQ multiplex PCR; TCRdb keeps in-frame clones, though not all of them. Here the sample spans around 95,000 clones, almost 80% being singletons. The sequence was collected from a man aged 65 to 85 with active or convalescent COVID-19. The V gene is TRBV7-3, the J gene TRBJ1-1, with 7 bases that match TRBD1. Sample: peripheral blood. For the CDR3, the DNA is TGTGCCAGCAGCTTGACAGGGAGCAACACTGAAGCTTTCTTT. Translating gives CASSLTGSNTEAFF.